The present entry profiles one T cell receptor beta chain with its context. The sample belongs to a study of patients and donors after allogeneic stem cell transplantation. Per germline, CDR1 KGHDR and CDR2 SFDVKD. V was clipped by 5 bases and J by 7 bases, with 26 bases between them. This CDR3 is 18 amino acids long. Via MiXCR, TCRdb re-called the RT-PCR reads, giving one row per CDR3 protein. The sample has fewer than 180,000 distinct CDR3 sequences; over 35% are singletons. This receptor was obtained from a human donor who was either an allogeneic HSCT recipient or a stem cell or donor lymphocyte infusion donor (not recorded which). It is not recorded whose cells these are; they may come from a transplant donor. This chain joins TRBV24-1 and TRBJ1-5; D is perhaps TRBD1 (5 bases). The sample taken for sequencing was blood, either unsorted or a sorted T cell fraction (not recorded which). The DNA for the CDR3 is TGTGCCACCAGTGGGGAGTCGGGGGAGGTACCCCGGGGGCAGCCCCAGCATTTT. This sequence encodes CATSGESGEVPRGQPQHF.